The TCR beta chain described here comes from a study of circulating and synovial CD4+ cells in juvenile arthritis. General study points: Compared with bulk blood, circulating pathogenic-like lymphocytes shared substantially more CDR3 sequences with synovial T cells. T cell genome counts differed by at least an order of magnitude between CPL and CD4 samples.

The length of the CDR3 is 13 residues. V dropped 4 bases and J dropped 3 bases, with 7 bases sitting between them. CDR1 and CDR2 (germline): SGHAT, FQNNGV. The table came from immunoSEQ multiplex PCR; TCRdb's copy has only in-frame clones and leaves some out. The sample holds fewer than 4,000 clones, around 81% seen once. A word on this clone: Its target is unknown.

This TCR was recovered from a human donor with juvenile idiopathic arthritis. The specimen was CD4+ T cells from synovial fluid. The chain couples TRBV11-2 to TRBJ1-5, with unresolved D. CDR3 sequence (DNA): TGTGCCAGCAGCTGGAGGTTCAATCAGCCCCAGCATTTT. Encoded protein: CASSWRFNQPQHF.